A single T cell receptor beta chain is shown here with its context. This CDR3 spans 11 amino acids. With 0 bases removed from V and 7 bases from J, the gap between germline ends came to 4 bases. Germline CDR1 and CDR2: SGDLS and YYNGEE. The data belong to a study of blood T cell repertoires in COVID-19. Turning to the study itself: The cDNA or gDNA used as material had been derived from T cells, B-cell-depleted T cells, or PBMCs.

In the authors' workflow: Amplification with reference gene primers provided the estimates of nucleated cell counts. Sequencing used immunoSEQ multiplex PCR; TCRdb keeps in-frame clones, though not all of them. The DNA was the basis for D and trimming; V, J and clone size are from that table. The data contain about 73,000 clones, about 83% of them singletons. The chain links TRBV9 to TRBJ1-1; D unclear. The receptor's source is a woman aged 60-75 years with acute or convalescent COVID-19. Sample: peripheral blood. The DNA for the CDR3 is TGTGCCAGCAGCGTAGCAGGTGAAGCTTTCTTT. This translates into CASSVAGEAFF.